This entry lists 9 T cell receptor beta chains sequenced from one sample in a study of T cells in Graves' hyperthyroidism and ophthalmopathy (dated by TCRdb to the late 2010s). Libraries were made using multiplex PCR. The sequencing machine was an Illumina HiSeq 2000. Amplification of TCR beta CDR3 regions was carried out from RNA transcripts. A first-round RT-PCR of the TCR CDR3 used the HTBI primer set with the Qiagen OneStep RT-PCR kit. Starting from the raw public reads, TCRdb applied fastp trimming at Q25, assembled clones with MiXCR and retained in-frame beta chains. For every CDR3 protein sequence, its rows merge into one entry that carries the most common genes and DNA. The sample profile shows around 800,000 distinct CDR3 sequences; about two fifths of them were found once. The top ten clonotypes cover 8.9% of the sample. The sample consisted of blood. These receptors originate from a man between 18 and 35 years old with Graves' hyperthyroidism.

The sample holds many counts of this clonotype. The gene calls are TRBV7-6 and TRBJ2-5, with D possibly TRBD2 on 6 matching bases. Germline CDR1 and CDR2: SGHVS and FNYEAQ. The CDR3 has 14 amino acids. The V and J ends lost 3 bases and 3 bases respectively, with 11 bases between them. As DNA, the CDR3 is TGTGCCAGCAGCTTGGTTCGCGGGGAAGAGACCCAGTACTTC. As protein: CASSLVRGEETQYF.

The gene calls are TRBV2 and TRBJ2-7; D is undetermined. V lost 8 bases and J lost 7, with 6 bases in between. In germline, CDR1 is SNHLY, CDR2 FYNNEI. The CDR3 sequence is 9 residues long. CDR3 loop: CASLGEQYF. The CDR3 region has the DNA TGTGCCAGCCTCGGGGAGCAGTACTTC.

This clonotype has just a few counts. This chain's CDR3 is CASSPTYPEKLFF. For the CDR3, the DNA is TGTGCCAGCAGTCCGACATACCCGGAAAAACTGTTTTTT. The gene calls are TRBV12-3 or TRBV12-4 and TRBJ1-4; no definite D call. The CDR3 loop spans 13 amino acids. V gave up 5 bases and J gave up 8 bases, with 12 bases separating them.

J is TRBJ2-7 and V is TRBV6-6, with TRBD2 as a possible D gene (5 bases). Trimming removed 4 bases from V and 3 bases from J, with 7 bases in between. The V gene's germline CDR1 is MNHNY and CDR2 SVGAGI (reference sequence). This CDR3 region has 12 residues. The chain's CDR3 is CASSWTYYEQYF. The CDR3 DNA reads TGTGCCAGCAGTTGGACTTACTACGAGCAGTACTTC.

Points on this clonotype: A much bigger clone sits one base away, suggesting this may be a read error. V and J are TRBV12-3 or TRBV12-4 and TRBJ1-5; 8 positions match TRBD1. The CDR3 sequence is 14 residues long. V gave up 3 bases and J gave up 3 bases; unmatched junction bases: 1. DNA of the CDR3: TGTGCCAGCAGTTTGGGACAGGACAATCAGCCCCAGCATTTT. It encodes CASSLGQDNQPQHF.

The chain uses TRBV20-1 and TRBJ1-1; D is perhaps TRBD1 (6 bases). Per the germline V gene, CDR1 is DFQATT and CDR2 is SNEGSKA (reference sequence). With 4 bases removed from V and 3 bases from J, the gap between germline ends came to 21 bases. There are 16 residues in the CDR3. CDR3 residues: CSATDRYPGWDTEAFF. The CDR3 DNA follows: TGCAGTGCTACCGACAGGTACCCAGGCTGGGACACTGAAGCTTTCTTT.

This clonotype was counted only a few times. V usage is TRBV9 and J usage is TRBJ2-5, with TRBD2 identical over 9 bases. This CDR3 contains 16 residues. Germline values: CDR1 SGDLS, CDR2 YYNGEE. With 0 bases clipped from V and 4 bases from J, the junction kept 7 bases outside the gene matches. CDR3 sequence reads: CASSVAAGGPPETQYF. The CDR3 coding sequence is TGTGCCAGCAGCGTAGCGGCGGGAGGGCCTCCAGAGACCCAGTACTTC.

In this sample, this clonotype turned up many times. This chain connects TRBV7-9 to TRBJ1-4; D remains ambiguous. Trimming cost V 5 bases and J 5 bases, with 9 bases left between them. This CDR3 contains 13 residues. Germline V gives CDR1 SEHNR, CDR2 FQNEAQ (reference sequence). CDR3 in DNA: TGTGCCAGCAGCCCTGAACCCAATGAAAAACTGTTTTTT. This encodes CASSPEPNEKLFF. The full variable domain, completed using reference TRBV7-9 and TRBJ1-4, is DTGVSQNPRHKITKRGQNVTFRCDPISEHNRLYWYRQTLGQGPEFLTYFQNEAQLEKSRLLSDRFSAERPKGSFSTLEIQRTEQGDSAMYLCASSPEPNEKLFFGSGTQLSVL.

In its sample, this clonotype was seen many times. V usage is TRBV15 and J usage is TRBJ2-2, with D uncertain. Trimming shortened V by 0 bases and J by 7 bases, and 12 bases separated the two germline ends. Germline V CDR1 and CDR2: LNHNV, YYDKDF (reference sequence). The CDR3 spans 15 residues. The CDR3 DNA sequence: TGTGCCACCAGCAGAGATCGAGGAGTGGGCGGGGAGCTGTTTTTT. Protein sequence: CATSRDRGVGGELFF. The full variable domain, with the rest looked up from reference TRBV15 and TRBJ2-2, is DAMVIQNPRYQVTQFGKPVTLSCSQTLNHNVMYWYQQKSSQAPKLLFHYYDKDFNNEADTPDNFQSRRPNTSFCFLDIRSPGLGDTAMYLCATSRDRGVGGELFFGEGSRLTVL.